This T cell receptor beta chain came from a study of blood T cell repertoires in COVID-19. Study in general: There were acute and convalescent COVID-19 samples, and they came from the United States, Italy and Spain. Sources were T cells, B-cell-depleted T cells, or PBMCs; the material itself was cDNA or gDNA.

Libraries were prepared by immunoSEQ multiplex PCR; TCRdb keeps only in-frame clonotypes and omits some of them. Here the sample spans approximately 260,000 clones, approximately 80% being singletons. Germline V gene sequence: CDR1 MNHNY, CDR2 SVGAGI (reference sequence). The CDR3 has 15 amino acids. V lost 5 bases, J lost 3 bases, and 6 bases stayed unmatched. The sequence was obtained from a woman older than 75 with active or convalescent COVID-19. The rearrangement uses TRBV6-6 and TRBJ2-1; 8 bases match TRBD2. The sequenced sample was peripheral blood. The CDR3 bases are TGTGCCAGCAGTCCCGGGACTAGAGGCTACAATGAGCAGTTCTTC. This encodes CASSPGTRGYNEQFF.